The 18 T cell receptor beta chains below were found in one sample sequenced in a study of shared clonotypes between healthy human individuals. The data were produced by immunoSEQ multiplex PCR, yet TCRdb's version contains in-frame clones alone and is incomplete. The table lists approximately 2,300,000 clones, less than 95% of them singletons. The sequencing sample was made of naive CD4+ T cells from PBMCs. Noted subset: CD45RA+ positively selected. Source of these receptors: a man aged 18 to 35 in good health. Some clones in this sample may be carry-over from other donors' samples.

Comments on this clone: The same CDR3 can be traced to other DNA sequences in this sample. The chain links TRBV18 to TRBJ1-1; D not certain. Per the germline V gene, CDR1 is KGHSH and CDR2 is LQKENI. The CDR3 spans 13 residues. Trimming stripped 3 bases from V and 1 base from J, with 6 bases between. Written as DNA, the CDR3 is TGTGCCAGCTCACCGGTAGAGAACACTGAAGCTTTCTTT. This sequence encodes CASSPVENTEAFF.

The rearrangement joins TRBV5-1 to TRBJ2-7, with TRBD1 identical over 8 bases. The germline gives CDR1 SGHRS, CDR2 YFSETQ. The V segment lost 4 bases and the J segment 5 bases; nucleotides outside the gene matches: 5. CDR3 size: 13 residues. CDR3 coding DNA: TGCGCCAGCAGCCCGACAGGGGTTGACGAGCAGTACTTC. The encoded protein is CASSPTGVDEQYF.

The CDR3 DNA is TGTGCCAGTAGTATAGTCAGTGGGAGGAACAGTGAGCAGTTCTTC. This codes for CASSIVSGRNSEQFF. The chain employs TRBV19 and TRBJ2-1, with D perhaps matching TRBD2 (6 bases). This CDR3 is built from 15 residues. The V gene's germline CDR1 is LNHDA and CDR2 SQIVND (reference sequence). With 1 base removed from V and 9 bases from J, the gap between germline ends came to 16 bases.

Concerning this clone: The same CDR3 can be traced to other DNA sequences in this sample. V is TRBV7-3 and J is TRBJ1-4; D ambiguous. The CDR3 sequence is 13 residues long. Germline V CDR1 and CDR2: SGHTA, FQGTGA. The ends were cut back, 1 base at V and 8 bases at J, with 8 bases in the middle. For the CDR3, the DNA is TGTGCCAGCAGCTTAAGCCCAGGCGAAAAACTGTTTTTT. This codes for CASSLSPGEKLFF.

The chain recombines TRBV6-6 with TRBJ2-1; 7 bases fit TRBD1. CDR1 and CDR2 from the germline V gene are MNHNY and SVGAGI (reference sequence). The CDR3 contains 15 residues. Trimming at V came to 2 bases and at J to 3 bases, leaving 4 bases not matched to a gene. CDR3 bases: TGTGCCAGCAGTTACGAATGGGACAGCTACAATGAGCAGTTCTTC. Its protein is CASSYEWDSYNEQFF.

Here the CDR3 reads CASSYTPLGAGGNNQPQHF. The CDR3 coding sequence is TGTGCCAGCAGTTATACGCCATTGGGGGCAGGGGGGAACAATCAGCCCCAGCATTTT. This sequence joins TRBV28 and TRBJ1-5; 7 nucleotides line up with TRBD1. CDR3 length: 19 amino acids. V lost 4 bases and J lost 3; bases outside the gene matches: 18. Germline V gene lookup returns CDR1 MDHEN and CDR2 SYDVKM.

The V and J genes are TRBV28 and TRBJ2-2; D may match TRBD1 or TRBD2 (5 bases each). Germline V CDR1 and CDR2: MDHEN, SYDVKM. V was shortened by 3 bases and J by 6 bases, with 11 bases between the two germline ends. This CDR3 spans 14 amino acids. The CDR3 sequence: CASSFGPGPGELFF. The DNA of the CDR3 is TGTGCCAGCAGTTTCGGGCCGGGGCCCGGGGAGCTGTTTTTT.

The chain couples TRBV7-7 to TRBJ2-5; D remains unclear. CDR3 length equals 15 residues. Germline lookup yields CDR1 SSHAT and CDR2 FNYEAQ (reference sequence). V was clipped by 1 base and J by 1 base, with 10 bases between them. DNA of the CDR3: TGTGCCAGCAGCTTAGTAGTTGGGTTCCAAGAGACCCAGTACTTC. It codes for CASSLVVGFQETQYF.

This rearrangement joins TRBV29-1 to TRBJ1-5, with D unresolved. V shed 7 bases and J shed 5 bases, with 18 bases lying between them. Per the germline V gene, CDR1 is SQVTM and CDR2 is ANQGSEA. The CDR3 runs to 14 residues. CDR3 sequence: CSAQGVGYDQPQHF. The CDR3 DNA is TGCAGCGCACAAGGCGTAGGGTATGATCAGCCCCAGCATTTT.

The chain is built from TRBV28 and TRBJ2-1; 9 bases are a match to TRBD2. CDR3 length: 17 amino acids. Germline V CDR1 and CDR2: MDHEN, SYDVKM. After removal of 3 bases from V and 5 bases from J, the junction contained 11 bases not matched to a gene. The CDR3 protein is CASSFTSSGTYDNEQFF. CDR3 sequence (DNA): TGTGCCAGCAGTTTTACTTCTAGCGGGACCTACGACAATGAGCAGTTCTTC.

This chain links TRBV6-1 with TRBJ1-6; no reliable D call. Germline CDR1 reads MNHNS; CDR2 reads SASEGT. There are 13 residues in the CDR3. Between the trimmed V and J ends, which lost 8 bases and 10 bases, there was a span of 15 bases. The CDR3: CASATTYRSPLHF. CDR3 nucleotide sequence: TGTGCCAGCGCCACAACGTATCGGTCACCCCTCCACTTT.

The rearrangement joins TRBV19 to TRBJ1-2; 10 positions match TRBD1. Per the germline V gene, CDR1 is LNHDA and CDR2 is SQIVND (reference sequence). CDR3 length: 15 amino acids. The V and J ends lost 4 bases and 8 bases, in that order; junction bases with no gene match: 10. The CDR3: CASSKTGGAASGYTF. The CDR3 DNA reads TGTGCCAGTAGTAAGACAGGGGGCGCAGCGAGCGGCTACACCTTC. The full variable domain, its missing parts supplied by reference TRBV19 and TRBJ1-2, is DGGITQSPKYLFRKEGQNVTLSCEQNLNHDAMYWYRQDPGQGLRLIYYSQIVNDFQKGDIAEGYSVSREKKESFPLTVTSAQKNPTAFYLCASSKTGGAASGYTFGSGTRLTVV.

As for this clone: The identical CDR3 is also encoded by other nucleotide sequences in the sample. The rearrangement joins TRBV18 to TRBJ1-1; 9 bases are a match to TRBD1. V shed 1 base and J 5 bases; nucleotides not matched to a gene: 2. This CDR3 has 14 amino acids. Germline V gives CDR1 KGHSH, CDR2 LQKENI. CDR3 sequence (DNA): TGTGCCAGCTCACCACTAGACAGGGGGACTGAAGCTTTCTTT. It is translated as CASSPLDRGTEAFF.

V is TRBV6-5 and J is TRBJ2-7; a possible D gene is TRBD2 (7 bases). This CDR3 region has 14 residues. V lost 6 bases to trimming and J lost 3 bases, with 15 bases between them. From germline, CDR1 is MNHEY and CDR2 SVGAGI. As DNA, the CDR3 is TGTGCCAGCAGGCTACAGGGAGGGAGCTACGAGCAGTACTTC. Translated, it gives CASRLQGGSYEQYF.

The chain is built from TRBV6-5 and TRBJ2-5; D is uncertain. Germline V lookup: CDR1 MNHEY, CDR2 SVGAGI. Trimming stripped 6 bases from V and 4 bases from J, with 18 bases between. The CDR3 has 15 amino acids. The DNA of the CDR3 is TGTGCCAGCAGCTATACAATATTAGACCGAGAGACCCAGTACTTC. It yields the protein CASSYTILDRETQYF.

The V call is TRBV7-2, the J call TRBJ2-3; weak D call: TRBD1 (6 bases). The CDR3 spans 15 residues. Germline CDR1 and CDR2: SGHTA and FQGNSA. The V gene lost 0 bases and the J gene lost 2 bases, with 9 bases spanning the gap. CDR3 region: CASSLAGAHTDTQYF. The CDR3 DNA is TGTGCCAGCAGCTTAGCGGGGGCCCACACAGATACGCAGTATTTT. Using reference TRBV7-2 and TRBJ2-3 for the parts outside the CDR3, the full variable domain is GAGVSQSPSNKVTEKGKDVELRCDPISGHTALYWYRQSLGQGLEFLIYFQGNSAPDKSGLPSDRFSAERTGGSVSTLTIQRTQQEDSAVYLCASSLAGAHTDTQYFGPGTRLTVL.

The CDR3 DNA sequence: TGTGCCAGCAGTTTATCATATCGGGCGGTTTATGGCTACACCTTC. Translated, it gives CASSLSYRAVYGYTF. The J gene is TRBJ1-2, the V gene TRBV28; unclear D gene. The CDR3 loop spans 15 amino acids. Trimming left V 1 base short and J 5 bases short, with 14 bases between. Germline CDR1 MDHEN, CDR2 SYDVKM.

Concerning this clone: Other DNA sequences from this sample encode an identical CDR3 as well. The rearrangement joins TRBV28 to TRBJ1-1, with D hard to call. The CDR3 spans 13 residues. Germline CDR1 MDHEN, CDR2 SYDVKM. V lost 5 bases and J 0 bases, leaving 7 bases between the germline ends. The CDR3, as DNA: TGTGCCAGCAGTCCCGATATGAACACTGAAGCTTTCTTT. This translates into CASSPDMNTEAFF.